Listed below are T cell receptor beta chains from one sample, sequenced in a study of T cells in Graves' hyperthyroidism and ophthalmopathy. Using its own MiXCR run on the multiplex PCR reads, TCRdb lists one record per CDR3 protein. The table records over 700,000 distinct CDR3 sequences, around 20% of them present only once. The specimen sequenced was blood. Receptors originate from a woman between 50 and 59 years old with Graves' hyperthyroidism that later progressed to Graves' ophthalmopathy. Both conserved end residues are part of each CDR3. A D gene is named only where the DNA matches it firmly. Clone size is stated in some rows and not others, as once, few, many or a class when expanded.

CDR3aa: CASSPGGLGSPLHF; CDR3nt: TGTGCCAGCAGCCCTGGAGGGCTTGGCTCACCCCTCCACTTT; d_gene: -; abundance: -; v_gene: TRBV7-9; j_gene: TRBJ1-6
CDR3aa: CASSWRGPGAGANVLTF; CDR3nt: TGCGCCAGCAGCTGGAGGGGGCCAGGGGCTGGGGCCAACGTCCTGACTTTC; d_gene: -; abundance: -; v_gene: TRBV5-1; j_gene: TRBJ2-6
CDR3aa: CASSRDSYANTGELFF; CDR3nt: TGTGCCAGCAGCCGAGACAGCTACGCGAACACCGGGGAGCTGTTTTTT; d_gene: -; abundance: many; v_gene: TRBV6-1; j_gene: TRBJ2-2
CDR3aa: CAWSVDSYTDTQYF; CDR3nt: TGTGCCTGGAGTGTTGACAGTTACACAGATACGCAGTATTTT; d_gene: -; abundance: many; v_gene: TRBV30; j_gene: TRBJ2-3
CDR3aa: CASSGTGVNEQFF; CDR3nt: TGTGCCAGCAGTGGGACAGGGGTCAATGAGCAGTTCTTC; d_gene: TRBD1; abundance: -; v_gene: TRBV2; j_gene: TRBJ2-1
CDR3aa: CASSESGTGSQPQHF; CDR3nt: TGTGCCAGCAGCGAAAGCGGGACAGGGTCTCAGCCCCAGCATTTT; d_gene: TRBD1; abundance: many; v_gene: TRBV7-9; j_gene: TRBJ1-5
CDR3aa: CASSVAGGNGDTQYF; CDR3nt: TGTGCCAGTAGTGTGGCAGGGGGCAATGGAGATACGCAGTATTTT; d_gene: TRBD1; abundance: once; v_gene: TRBV19; j_gene: TRBJ2-3
CDR3aa: CASIGSGEQFF; CDR3nt: TGTGCCAGCATTGGATCGGGTGAGCAGTTCTTC; d_gene: -; abundance: -; v_gene: TRBV7-9; j_gene: TRBJ2-1
CDR3aa: CASVRLAGSYEQYF; CDR3nt: TGTGCCAGCGTGCGGTTAGCGGGGTCCTACGAGCAGTACTTC; d_gene: TRBD2; abundance: many; v_gene: TRBV7-2; j_gene: TRBJ2-7
CDR3aa: CASSGVVAGSYEQYF; CDR3nt: TGTGCCAGCAGTGGGGTCGTGGCGGGAAGTTACGAGCAGTACTTC; d_gene: -; abundance: many; v_gene: TRBV6-1; j_gene: TRBJ2-7
CDR3aa: CASSLAGTGTNTEAFF; CDR3nt: TGTGCCAGCAGCCTGGCGGGGACAGGGACGAACACTGAAGCTTTCTTT; d_gene: TRBD1; abundance: many; v_gene: TRBV3-1; j_gene: TRBJ1-1
CDR3aa: CASSLELAKNTGELFF; CDR3nt: TGCGCCAGCAGCTTGGAACTAGCGAAGAACACCGGGGAGCTGTTTTTT; d_gene: TRBD2; abundance: -; v_gene: TRBV5-1; j_gene: TRBJ2-2
CDR3aa: CASNRGGSSGANVLTF; CDR3nt: TGTGCCAGCAACAGAGGGGGGAGCTCTGGGGCCAACGTCCTGACTTTC; d_gene: -; abundance: few; v_gene: TRBV9; j_gene: TRBJ2-6
CDR3aa: CASSFTGGDSPLHF; CDR3nt: TGTGCCAGCAGCTTCACAGGGGGCGATTCACCCCTCCACTTT; d_gene: TRBD1; abundance: many; v_gene: TRBV7-2; j_gene: TRBJ1-6
CDR3aa: CASSKIRGQDYGYTF; CDR3nt: TGTGCCAGTAGCAAGATACGGGGGCAGGACTATGGCTACACCTTC; d_gene: -; abundance: -; v_gene: TRBV19; j_gene: TRBJ1-2
CDR3aa: CASTHGRGRNQPQHF; CDR3nt: TGTGCCAGTACCCACGGGCGGGGGCGGAATCAGCCCCAGCATTTT; d_gene: -; abundance: -; v_gene: TRBV19; j_gene: TRBJ1-5
CDR3aa: CAWSAGRPGPLHF; CDR3nt: TGTGCCTGGAGTGCAGGTCGGCCTGGGCCCCTCCACTTT; d_gene: -; abundance: many; v_gene: TRBV30; j_gene: TRBJ1-6
CDR3aa: CASSASGTGSEKLFF; CDR3nt: TGTGCCAGCAGCGCCTCCGGGACAGGGAGTGAAAAACTGTTTTTT; d_gene: TRBD1; abundance: -; v_gene: TRBV9; j_gene: TRBJ1-4
CDR3aa: CASSSNAGRLNYGYTF; CDR3nt: TGTGCCAGCAGCTCCAACGCGGGGAGACTCAACTATGGCTACACCTTC; d_gene: -; abundance: -; v_gene: TRBV7-9; j_gene: TRBJ1-2
CDR3aa: CASSSIVAGGTDTQYF; CDR3nt: TGCGCCAGCAGCTCCATCGTAGCGGGGGGCACAGATACGCAGTATTTT; d_gene: TRBD2; abundance: many; v_gene: TRBV5-1; j_gene: TRBJ2-3
CDR3aa: CSAGSGQEYQPQHF; CDR3nt: TGCAGTGCGGGTTCCGGACAGGAGTATCAGCCCCAGCATTTT; d_gene: TRBD1; abundance: many; v_gene: TRBV20-1; j_gene: TRBJ1-5
CDR3aa: CASGWGRGRTDTQYF; CDR3nt: TGTGCCAGCGGATGGGGGCGGGGGCGCACAGATACGCAGTATTTT; d_gene: -; abundance: many; v_gene: TRBV2; j_gene: TRBJ2-3
CDR3aa: CASSLDFAGEETQYF; CDR3nt: TGCGCCAGCAGCTTGGATTTTGCAGGGGAGGAGACCCAGTACTTC; d_gene: -; abundance: -; v_gene: TRBV5-1; j_gene: TRBJ2-5
CDR3aa: CASGLVWDEQFF; CDR3nt: TGTGCTAGTGGTTTGGTTTGGGATGAGCAGTTCTTC; d_gene: -; abundance: many; v_gene: TRBV12-5; j_gene: TRBJ2-1
CDR3aa: CSASTGAQPQHF; CDR3nt: TGCAGTGCTAGCACAGGGGCTCAGCCCCAGCATTTT; d_gene: TRBD1; abundance: many; v_gene: TRBV20-1; j_gene: TRBJ1-5
CDR3aa: CSARVSLTGSDYQPQHF; CDR3nt: TGCAGTGCTAGGGTTTCATTAACAGGGTCGGACTATCAGCCCCAGCATTTT; d_gene: -; abundance: few; v_gene: TRBV20-1; j_gene: TRBJ1-5
CDR3aa: CASSLGDRTYEQYF; CDR3nt: TGTGCCAGCAGCTTAGGAGACAGGACCTACGAGCAGTACTTC; d_gene: -; abundance: many; v_gene: TRBV7-2; j_gene: TRBJ2-7
CDR3aa: CASSPGDGIFYEQYF; CDR3nt: TGTGCCAGCAGCCCCGGGGACGGTATCTTCTACGAGCAGTACTTC; d_gene: -; abundance: many; v_gene: TRBV3-1; j_gene: TRBJ2-7
CDR3aa: CASSLGATSGLFSNTEAFF; CDR3nt: TGTGCCAGCAGCCTAGGGGCGACGTCGGGTTTGTTTTCAAACACTGAAGCTTTCTTT; d_gene: -; abundance: -; v_gene: TRBV11-3; j_gene: TRBJ1-1
CDR3aa: CAWSVGLVGDTQYF; CDR3nt: TGTGCCTGGAGTGTAGGGCTAGTAGGTGATACGCAGTATTTT; d_gene: -; abundance: few; v_gene: TRBV30; j_gene: TRBJ2-3
CDR3aa: CASSLATSGGNNEQFF; CDR3nt: TGCGCCAGCAGCTTGGCCACTAGCGGGGGAAACAATGAGCAGTTCTTC; d_gene: TRBD2; abundance: -; v_gene: TRBV5-1; j_gene: TRBJ2-1
CDR3aa: CASSQDEVGYTF; CDR3nt: TGTGCCAGCAGCCAAGATGAAGTGGGCTACACCTTC; d_gene: -; abundance: many; v_gene: TRBV3-1; j_gene: TRBJ1-2
CDR3aa: CASTDRVEYGYTF; CDR3nt: TGTGCCAGCACAGACAGGGTGGAGTATGGCTACACCTTC; d_gene: TRBD1; abundance: few; v_gene: TRBV6-1; j_gene: TRBJ1-2
CDR3aa: CAGTSIVIQYF; CDR3nt: TGTGCCGGGACTAGCATAGTCATTCAGTACTTC; d_gene: TRBD2; abundance: -; v_gene: TRBV15; j_gene: TRBJ2-4
CDR3aa: CAIRDGSGPYQPQHF; CDR3nt: TGTGCCATCAGGGACGGGTCCGGACCCTATCAGCCCCAGCATTTT; d_gene: -; abundance: -; v_gene: TRBV10-3; j_gene: TRBJ1-5
CDR3aa: CASSPDRGGLQETQYF; CDR3nt: TGCGCCAGCAGCCCGGACCGCGGGGGGTTACAAGAGACCCAGTACTTC; d_gene: TRBD2; abundance: few; v_gene: TRBV5-1; j_gene: TRBJ2-5
CDR3aa: CASSLGDASYGYTF; CDR3nt: TGTGCCAGCTCACTTGGGGACGCCAGCTATGGCTACACCTTC; d_gene: -; abundance: many; v_gene: TRBV18; j_gene: TRBJ1-2
CDR3aa: CAISAIAGANTGELFF; CDR3nt: TGTGCCATCAGTGCGATCGCGGGGGCGAACACCGGGGAGCTGTTTTTT; d_gene: TRBD2; abundance: few; v_gene: TRBV10-3; j_gene: TRBJ2-2
CDR3aa: CASSPRAGHSYNSPLHF; CDR3nt: TGTGCCAGCAGTCCAAGGGCCGGACACTCCTATAATTCACCCCTCCACTTT; d_gene: -; abundance: -; v_gene: TRBV12-3/TRBV12-4; j_gene: TRBJ1-6
CDR3aa: CASSQVATGGIAGYTF; CDR3nt: TGTGCCAGCAGCCAAGTCGCCACAGGGGGAATTGCGGGCTACACCTTC; d_gene: TRBD1; abundance: -; v_gene: TRBV4-2; j_gene: TRBJ1-2